Listed below are T cell receptor beta chains from one sample, sequenced in a study of identical twins' blood T cells. In TCRdb, the 5' RACE reads were re-called with MiXCR into one record per CDR3 protein. This table has 350,000 to 400,000 distinct CDR3 sequences, over 25% appearing once. Sequencing used PBMCs. Receptor source: a woman between 18 and 49 years old in good health. The CDR3 runs from the conserved cysteine through the conserved F or W. Fields, in order: V gene, J gene, CDR3 protein.

TRBV20-1	TRBJ1-1	CSVRPFSNTEAFF
TRBV10-3	TRBJ1-1	CAISDLERENTEAFF
TRBV20-1	TRBJ1-1	CSASDNRAQAFF
TRBV5-1	TRBJ1-2	CASSLLMPTGSGYGYTF
TRBV5-1	TRBJ2-2	CASSLHYLNTGELFF
TRBV7-9	TRBJ1-1	CASTRTGGVSTEAFF
TRBV20-1	TRBJ2-1	CSARGVAGRGAKNEQFF
TRBV7-2	TRBJ1-1	CASSLEPPEAFF
TRBV19	TRBJ1-6	CASSSDRANSPLHF
TRBV12-3/TRBV12-4	TRBJ1-2	CASSQTRYGYTF
TRBV10-3	TRBJ1-1	CAISESSDRAEAFF
TRBV20-1	TRBJ2-2	CSAQISGTGELFF
TRBV7-2	TRBJ2-1	CASSLGLRVYNEQFF
TRBV10-3	TRBJ1-3	CAISEQSHSGNTIYF
TRBV29-1	TRBJ1-2	CSARTGHLPYGYTF
TRBV10-3	TRBJ2-7	CAILRDSLSYEQYF
TRBV5-1	TRBJ1-6	CASSPGQIYSPLHF
TRBV5-1	TRBJ1-2	CASSSGTGIGYTF
TRBV6-5	TRBJ1-1	CASSYGLGSSTEAFF
TRBV5-4	TRBJ2-1	CASSYLAGGGEQFF
TRBV29-1	TRBJ1-2	CSVEGEAGRDYGYTF
TRBV20-1	TRBJ1-6	CSASTGHSPLHF
TRBV6-5	TRBJ1-2	CASNLMGRVVGYTF